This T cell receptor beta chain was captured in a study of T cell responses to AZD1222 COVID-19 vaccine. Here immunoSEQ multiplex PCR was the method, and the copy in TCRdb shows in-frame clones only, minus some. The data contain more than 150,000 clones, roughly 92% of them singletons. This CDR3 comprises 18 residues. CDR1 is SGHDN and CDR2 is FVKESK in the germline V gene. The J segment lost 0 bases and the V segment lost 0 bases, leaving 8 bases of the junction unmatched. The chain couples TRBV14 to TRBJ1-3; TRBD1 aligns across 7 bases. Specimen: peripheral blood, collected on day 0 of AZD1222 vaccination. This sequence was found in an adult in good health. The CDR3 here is CASSQDYDREISGNTIYF. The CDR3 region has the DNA TGTGCCAGCAGCCAAGATTATGACAGGGAGATCTCTGGAAACACCATATATTTT.